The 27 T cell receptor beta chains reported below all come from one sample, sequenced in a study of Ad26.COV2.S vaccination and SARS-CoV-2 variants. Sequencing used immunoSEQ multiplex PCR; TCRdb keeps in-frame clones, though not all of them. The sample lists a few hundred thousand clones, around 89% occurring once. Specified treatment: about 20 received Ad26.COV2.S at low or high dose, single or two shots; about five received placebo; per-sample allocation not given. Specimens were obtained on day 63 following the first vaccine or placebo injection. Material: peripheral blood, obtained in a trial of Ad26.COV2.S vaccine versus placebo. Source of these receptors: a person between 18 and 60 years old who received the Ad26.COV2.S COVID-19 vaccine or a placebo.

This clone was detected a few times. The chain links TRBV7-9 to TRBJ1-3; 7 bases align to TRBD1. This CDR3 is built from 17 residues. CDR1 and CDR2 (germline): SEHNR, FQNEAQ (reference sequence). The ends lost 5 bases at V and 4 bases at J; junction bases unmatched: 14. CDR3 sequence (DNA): TGTGCCAGCAGCCCAGGGGGGTATCCCTTGGGAGGAAACACCATATATTTT. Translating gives CASSPGGYPLGGNTIYF.

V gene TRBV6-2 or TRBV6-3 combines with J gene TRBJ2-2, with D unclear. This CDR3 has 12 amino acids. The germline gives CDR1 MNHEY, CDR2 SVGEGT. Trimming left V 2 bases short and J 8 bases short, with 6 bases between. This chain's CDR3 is CASSYRVGELFF. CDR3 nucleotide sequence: TGTGCCAGCAGTTACAGGGTTGGGGAGCTGTTTTTT.

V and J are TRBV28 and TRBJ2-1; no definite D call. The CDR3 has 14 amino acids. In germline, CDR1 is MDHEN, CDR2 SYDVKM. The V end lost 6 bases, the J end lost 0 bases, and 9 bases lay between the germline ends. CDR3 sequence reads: CASRWGSSYNEQFF. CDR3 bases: TGTGCCAGCAGGTGGGGAAGCTCCTACAATGAGCAGTTCTTC. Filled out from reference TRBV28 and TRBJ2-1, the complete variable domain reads DVKVTQSSRYLVKRTGEKVFLECVQDMDHENMFWYRQDPGLGLRLIYFSYDVKMKEKGDIPEGYSVSREKKERFSLILESASTNQTSMYLCASRWGSSYNEQFFGPGTRLTVL.

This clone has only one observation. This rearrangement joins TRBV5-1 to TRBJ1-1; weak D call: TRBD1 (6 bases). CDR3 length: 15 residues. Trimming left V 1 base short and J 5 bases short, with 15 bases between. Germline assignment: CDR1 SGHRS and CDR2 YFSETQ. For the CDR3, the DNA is TGCGCCAGCAGCTTGACGGGGGCTTTCGGGACTGAAGCTTTCTTT. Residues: CASSLTGAFGTEAFF.

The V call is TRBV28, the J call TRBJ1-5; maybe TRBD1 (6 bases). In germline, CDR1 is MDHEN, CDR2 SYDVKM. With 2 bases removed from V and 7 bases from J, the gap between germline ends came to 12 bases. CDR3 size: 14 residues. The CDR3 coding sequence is TGTGCCAGCAGTTTAATGGGGGGCGGACAGCCCCAGCATTTT. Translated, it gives CASSLMGGGQPQHF.

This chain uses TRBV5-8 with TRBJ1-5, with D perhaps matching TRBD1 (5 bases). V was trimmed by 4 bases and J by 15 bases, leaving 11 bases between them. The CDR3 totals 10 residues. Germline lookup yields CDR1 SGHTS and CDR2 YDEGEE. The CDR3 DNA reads TGTGCCAGCAGCCCGCCGGGACCGCATTTT. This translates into CASSPPGPHF.

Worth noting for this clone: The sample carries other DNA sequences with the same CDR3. CDR3 DNA sequence: TGTGCCAGCAGCCAAGTTAGGGGGGTTAATGAAAAACTGTTTTTT. Protein product: CASSQVRGVNEKLFF. This sequence joins TRBV3-1 (or the pseudogene TRBV3-2) and TRBJ1-4; maybe TRBD1 (6 bases). CDR1 and CDR2 (germline): LGHDT, YNNKEL (reference sequence). There are 15 residues in the CDR3. V was shortened by 1 base and J by 4 bases, with 10 bases between the two germline ends.

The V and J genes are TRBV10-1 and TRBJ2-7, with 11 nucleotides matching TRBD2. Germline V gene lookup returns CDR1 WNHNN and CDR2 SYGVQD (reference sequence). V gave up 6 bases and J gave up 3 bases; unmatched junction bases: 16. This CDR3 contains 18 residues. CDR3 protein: CASSVEGTSGSKDYEQYF. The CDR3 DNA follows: TGCGCCAGCAGCGTCGAAGGGACTAGCGGCTCCAAGGACTACGAGCAGTACTTC.

The chain's CDR3 is CASSPGGYNSPLHF. CDR3 coding DNA: TGTGCCAGCAGCCCCGGGGGCTATAATTCACCCCTCCACTTT. The rearrangement joins TRBV5-6 to TRBJ1-6; weak D call: TRBD1 (5 bases). The CDR3 runs to 14 residues. Trimming removed 4 bases at V and 3 bases at J, with 8 bases between. Germline CDR1 is SGHDT and CDR2 is YYEEEE.

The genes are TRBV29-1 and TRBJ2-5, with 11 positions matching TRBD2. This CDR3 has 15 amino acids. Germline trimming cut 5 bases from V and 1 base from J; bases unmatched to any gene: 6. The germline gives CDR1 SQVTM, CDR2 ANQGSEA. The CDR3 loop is CSVSGLAGGQETQYF. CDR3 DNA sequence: TGCAGCGTTTCCGGCCTAGCGGGGGGCCAAGAGACCCAGTACTTC.

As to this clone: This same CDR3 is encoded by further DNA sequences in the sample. CDR3 coding DNA: TGTGCCAGCAGTGGTGTGGAGACCCAGTACTTC. This sequence encodes CASSGVETQYF. This chain joins TRBV2 and TRBJ2-5; D not certain. From germline, CDR1 is SNHLY and CDR2 FYNNEI. This CDR3 spans 11 amino acids. The ends were cut back, 4 bases at V and 5 bases at J, with 5 bases in the middle.

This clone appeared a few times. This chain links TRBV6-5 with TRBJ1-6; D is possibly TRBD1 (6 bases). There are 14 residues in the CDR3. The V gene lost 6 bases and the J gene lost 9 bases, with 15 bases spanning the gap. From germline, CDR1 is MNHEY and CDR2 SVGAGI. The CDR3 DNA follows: TGTGCCAGCAGGCCCTACAGGGAGAGTTCACCCCTCCACTTT. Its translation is CASRPYRESSPLHF.

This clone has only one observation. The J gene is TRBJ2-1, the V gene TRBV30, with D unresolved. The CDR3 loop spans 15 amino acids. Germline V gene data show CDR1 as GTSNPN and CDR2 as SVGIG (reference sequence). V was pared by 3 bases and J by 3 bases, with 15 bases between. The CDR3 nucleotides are TGTGCCTGGAGATCACAAGTTTTTGACTACAATGAGCAGTTCTTC. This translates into CAWRSQVFDYNEQFF.

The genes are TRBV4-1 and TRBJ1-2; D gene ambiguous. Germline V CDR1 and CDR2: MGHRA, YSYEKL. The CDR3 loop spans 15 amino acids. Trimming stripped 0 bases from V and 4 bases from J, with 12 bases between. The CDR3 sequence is CASSQDSSGGYGYTF. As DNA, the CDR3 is TGCGCCAGCAGCCAAGATAGTTCAGGCGGCTATGGCTACACCTTC.

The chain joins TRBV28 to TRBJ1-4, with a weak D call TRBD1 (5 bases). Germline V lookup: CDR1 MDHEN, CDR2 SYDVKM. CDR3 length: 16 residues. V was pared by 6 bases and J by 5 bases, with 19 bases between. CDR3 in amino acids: CASRLPGRGLNEKLFF. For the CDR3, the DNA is TGTGCCAGCAGACTCCCAGGGAGAGGCTTAAATGAAAAACTGTTTTTT.

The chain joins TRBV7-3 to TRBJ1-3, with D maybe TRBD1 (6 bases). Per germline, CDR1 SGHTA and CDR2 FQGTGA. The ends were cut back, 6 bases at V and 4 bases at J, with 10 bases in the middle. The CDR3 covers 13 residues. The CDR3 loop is CASRKGQGNTIYF. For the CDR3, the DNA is TGTGCCAGCAGAAAGGGACAAGGAAACACCATATATTTT.

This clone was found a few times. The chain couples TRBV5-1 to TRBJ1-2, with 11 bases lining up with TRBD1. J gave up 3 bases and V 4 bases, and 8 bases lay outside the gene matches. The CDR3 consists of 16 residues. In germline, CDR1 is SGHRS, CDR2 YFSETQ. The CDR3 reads CASSQGQGAKYYGYTF. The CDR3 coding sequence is TGCGCCAGCAGCCAAGGACAGGGGGCGAAATACTATGGCTACACCTTC.

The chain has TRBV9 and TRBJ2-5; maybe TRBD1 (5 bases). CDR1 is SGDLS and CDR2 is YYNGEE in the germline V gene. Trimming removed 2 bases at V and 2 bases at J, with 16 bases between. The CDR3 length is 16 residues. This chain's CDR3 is CASSVSEGALQETQYF. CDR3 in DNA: TGTGCCAGCAGCGTGTCCGAAGGGGCCCTTCAAGAGACCCAGTACTTC.

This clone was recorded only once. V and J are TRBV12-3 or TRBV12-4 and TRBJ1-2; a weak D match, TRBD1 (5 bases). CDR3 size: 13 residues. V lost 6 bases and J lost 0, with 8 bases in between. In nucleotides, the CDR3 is TGTGCCAGCAGCCAGACAGCTAACTATGGCTACACCTTC. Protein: CASSQTANYGYTF.

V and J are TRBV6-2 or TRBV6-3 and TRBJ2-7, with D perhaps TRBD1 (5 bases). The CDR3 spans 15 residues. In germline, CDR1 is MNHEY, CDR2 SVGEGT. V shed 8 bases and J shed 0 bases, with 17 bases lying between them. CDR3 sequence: CASRPTGSISYEQYF. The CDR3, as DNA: TGTGCCAGCCGCCCTACAGGCTCGATCTCCTACGAGCAGTACTTC.

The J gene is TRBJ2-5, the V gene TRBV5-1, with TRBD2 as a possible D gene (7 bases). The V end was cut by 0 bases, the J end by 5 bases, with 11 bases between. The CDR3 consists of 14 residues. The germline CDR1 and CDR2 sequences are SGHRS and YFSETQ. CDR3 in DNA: TGCGCCAGCAGCTTGGGCGGGGGCGAGGAGACCCAGTACTTC. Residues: CASSLGGGEETQYF.

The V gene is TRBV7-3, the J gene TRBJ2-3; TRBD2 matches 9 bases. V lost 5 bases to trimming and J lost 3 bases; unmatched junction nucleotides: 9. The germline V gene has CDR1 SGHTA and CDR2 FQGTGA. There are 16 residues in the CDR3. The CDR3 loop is CASSLLSGGGTDTQYF. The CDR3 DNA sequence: TGTGCCAGCAGCCTTCTTAGCGGGGGTGGGACAGATACGCAGTATTTT.

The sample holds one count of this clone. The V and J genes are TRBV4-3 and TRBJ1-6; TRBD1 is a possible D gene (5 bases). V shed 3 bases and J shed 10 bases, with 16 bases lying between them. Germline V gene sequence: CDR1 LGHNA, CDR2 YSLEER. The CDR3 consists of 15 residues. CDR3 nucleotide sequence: TGCGCCAGCAGCCAGGACGACAGTTCAGGGTCACCCCTCCACTTT. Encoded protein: CASSQDDSSGSPLHF.

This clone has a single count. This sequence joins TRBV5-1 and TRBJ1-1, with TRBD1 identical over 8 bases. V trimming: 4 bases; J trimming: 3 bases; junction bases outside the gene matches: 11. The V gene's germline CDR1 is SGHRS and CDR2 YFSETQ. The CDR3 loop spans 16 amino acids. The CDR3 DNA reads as TGCGCCAGCAGCCCACCCGACAGGGGTTCGCACACTGAAGCTTTCTTT. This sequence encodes CASSPPDRGSHTEAFF.

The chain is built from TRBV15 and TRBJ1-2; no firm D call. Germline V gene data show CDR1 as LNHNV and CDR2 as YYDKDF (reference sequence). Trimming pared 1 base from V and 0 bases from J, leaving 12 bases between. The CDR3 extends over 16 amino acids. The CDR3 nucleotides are TGTGCCACCAGCAGAGTCGTGGCTCCAGCTAACTATGGCTACACCTTC. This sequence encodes CATSRVVAPANYGYTF. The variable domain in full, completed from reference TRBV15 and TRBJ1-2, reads DAMVIQNPRYQVTQFGKPVTLSCSQTLNHNVMYWYQQKSSQAPKLLFHYYDKDFNNEADTPDNFQSRRPNTSFCFLDIRSPGLGDTAMYLCATSRVVAPANYGYTFGSGTRLTVV.

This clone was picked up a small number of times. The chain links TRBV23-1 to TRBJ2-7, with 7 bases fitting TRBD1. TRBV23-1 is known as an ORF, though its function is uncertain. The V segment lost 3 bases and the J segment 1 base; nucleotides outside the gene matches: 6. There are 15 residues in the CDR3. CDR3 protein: CASSHSPTGSYEQYF. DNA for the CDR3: TGCGCCAGCAGTCACTCACCGACAGGGTCCTACGAGCAGTACTTC.

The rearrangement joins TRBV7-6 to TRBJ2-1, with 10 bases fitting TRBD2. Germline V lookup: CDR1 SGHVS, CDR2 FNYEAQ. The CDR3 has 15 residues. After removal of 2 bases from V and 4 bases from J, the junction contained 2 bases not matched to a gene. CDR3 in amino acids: CASSLIAGGYNEQFF. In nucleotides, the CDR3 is TGTGCCAGCAGCTTAATAGCGGGGGGTTACAATGAGCAGTTCTTC.